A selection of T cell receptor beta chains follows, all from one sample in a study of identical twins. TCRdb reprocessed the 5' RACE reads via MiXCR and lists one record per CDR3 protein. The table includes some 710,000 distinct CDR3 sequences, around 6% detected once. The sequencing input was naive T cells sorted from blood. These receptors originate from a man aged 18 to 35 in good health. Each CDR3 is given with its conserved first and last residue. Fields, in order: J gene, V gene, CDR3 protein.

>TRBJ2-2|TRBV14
CASSLRLDGAGELFF
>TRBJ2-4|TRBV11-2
CASRWGPSSAKNIQYF
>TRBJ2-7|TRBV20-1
CSAPSGPQYF
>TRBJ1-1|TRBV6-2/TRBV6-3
CASSYSPLMNTEAFF
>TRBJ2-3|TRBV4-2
CASSQDESSGRGSADTQYF
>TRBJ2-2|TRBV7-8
CASSLALTLGTPFGELFF
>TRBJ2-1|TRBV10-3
CAITRDRGTALGDNEQFF
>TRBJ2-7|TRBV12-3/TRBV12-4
CASSPSGQGVWYF
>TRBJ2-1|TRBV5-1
CASSPVNPAGDNEQFF
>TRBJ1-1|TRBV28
CASSFRALHTEAFF
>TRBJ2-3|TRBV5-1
CASSYGLAGATSTDTQYF
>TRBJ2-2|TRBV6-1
CASRNRGTGELFF
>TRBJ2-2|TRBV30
CAWDSAGELFF
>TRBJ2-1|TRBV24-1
CATSAASSGSYNEQFF
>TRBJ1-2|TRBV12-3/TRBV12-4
CASSFGYGYTF
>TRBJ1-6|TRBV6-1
CASSTQEGALNSPLHF
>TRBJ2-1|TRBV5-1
CATRGLAEDNEQFF
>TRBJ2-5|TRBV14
CASSLKTETQYF
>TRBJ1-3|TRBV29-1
CSVEGDTIYF
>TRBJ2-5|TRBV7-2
CASSWGGSGETQYF
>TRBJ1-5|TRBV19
CASRWGQSSNQPQHF
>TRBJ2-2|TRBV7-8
CASSSARLAGTNTGELFF
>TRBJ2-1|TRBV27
CASSLTAWDEQFF
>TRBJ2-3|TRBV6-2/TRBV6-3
CASSYVARDTQYF
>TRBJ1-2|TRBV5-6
CASSPGEGTGGYTF
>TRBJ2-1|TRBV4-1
CASSLHRGGANEQFF
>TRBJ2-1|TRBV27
CASSSLASGVYNEQFF
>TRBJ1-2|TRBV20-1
CSASMPQTYGYTF
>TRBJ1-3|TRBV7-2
CASSFRPLGGNTIYF
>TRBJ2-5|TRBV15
CATSRVGSSQETQYF
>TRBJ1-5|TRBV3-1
CASRRTGSGQPQHF
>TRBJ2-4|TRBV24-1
CATSDWSSGQDIQYF
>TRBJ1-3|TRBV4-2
CATPGQGRSGSGNTIYF
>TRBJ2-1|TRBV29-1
CSVAPSSIYNEQFF
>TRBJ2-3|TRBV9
CASSVALAGADTQYF
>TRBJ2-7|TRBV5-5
CASSPRLAGVVNEQYF
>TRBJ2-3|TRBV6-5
CASSYSPSGSTDTQYF
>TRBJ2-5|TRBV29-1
CSVEKLGWQETQYF
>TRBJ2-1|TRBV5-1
CASSLRTGTSGIDEQFF
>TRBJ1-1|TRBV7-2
CASSLMALNTEAFF
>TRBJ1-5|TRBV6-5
CASSYGDSSNQPQHF